This T cell receptor beta chain came from a study of graft-versus-host responses after intestinal transplantation. Of note for this clone: Its antigen is currently unknown.

Profiling relied on immunoSEQ multiplex PCR, and the TCRdb table lists in-frame clones only, not all of them. The repertoire holds just under 85,000 clones, with about 91% as singletons. CDR3 length: 12 residues. Germline V lookup: CDR1 SGHRS, CDR2 YFSETQ. The ends were cut back, 0 bases at V and 5 bases at J, with 3 bases in the middle. Study-level findings and limits: The study associated peak circulating GvH clone levels with early post-transplant HvG declines.

The chain couples TRBV5-1 to TRBJ2-1; the D is unclear. The input for sequencing was unstimulated CD8+ T cells sorted from spleen or lymph node cells, taken before transplant. The source is a human donor who was the organ donor for an intestinal transplant. The CDR3 DNA sequence: TGCGCCAGCAGCTTGGGAAACAATGAGCAGTTCTTC. Protein sequence: CASSLGNNEQFF.